This TCR beta chain was identified during a study of TIL therapy for anti-PD-1-resistant metastatic lung cancer. Across the study: Tumors carried a median 1.5 non-synonymous mutations per megabase. The study, taken as a whole, reports: Treatment-naive, never-smoker and oncogene-addicted patients were overrepresented in this highly selected cohort.

The CDR3 totals 13 residues. After removal of 7 bases from V and 11 bases from J, the junction contained 11 bases not matched to a gene. CDR1 SGHDN and CDR2 FVKESK come from the germline V gene. The immunoSEQ assay was v3. Sequencing depth was 1.5 million to 2 million read pairs for survey level, roughly 4.5-6 million for deep. This table comes from immunoSEQ multiplex PCR, and its TCRdb copy is limited to in-frame clones, with some not included. Of more than 20,000 clones listed, 72% are singletons. Concerning this clone itself: Antigen: not known.

The time point is: pre-treatment sample, taken before nivolumab and TIL therapy. Pleural nodules or supraclavicular lymph nodes made up most of the excised metastases sampled. Progressing patients received lymphodepletion, expanded TIL infusion and IL-2. The receptor was isolated from a person between 25 and 80 years old with non-small cell lung cancer. The chain joins TRBV14 to TRBJ1-1; TRBD1 aligns across 9 bases. The sample here was tumor tissue, taken at baseline. CDR3 region: CASTRRQGVGAFF. CDR3 DNA: TGTGCCAGCACCAGGCGACAGGGGGTGGGGGCTTTCTTT.